The rows below give T cell receptor beta chains drawn from one sample of a study of identical twins. TCRdb used MiXCR to reprocess the 5' RACE reads, holding one entry per CDR3 protein. The sample shows around 1.7 million distinct CDR3 sequences, about 32% of them seen only once. The specimen was cord blood. These receptors were obtained from a newborn girl in good health. CDR3s include the opening cysteine and the closing phenylalanine or tryptophan. The D gene is left open where the match is weak. Clone sizes are given selectively: once, few, many, or a class where the clone is expanded.

CASSLRGSGGYTF,TGTGCCAGCAGTTTGAGGGGGTCGGGAGGCTACACCTTC,-,TRBJ1-2,TRBV27,-
CASSLAVLASTTGELFF,TGTGCCAGCAGCTTAGCAGTTTTGGCTAGTACCACCGGGGAGCTGTTTTTT,-,TRBJ2-2,TRBV11-2,-
CASRGLVGSYNEQFF,TGTGCCAGCAGAGGACTAGTCGGCTCCTACAATGAGCAGTTCTTC,TRBD2,TRBJ2-1,TRBV11-2,-
CSVTGFSYEQYF,TGCAGCGTGACCGGGTTCTCCTACGAGCAGTACTTC,-,TRBJ2-7,TRBV29-1,-
CASSRLAATSYNEQFF,TGCGCCAGCAGCCGACTAGCGGCCACTTCCTACAATGAGCAGTTCTTC,TRBD2,TRBJ2-1,TRBV5-1,few
CASSFAWGGNPYGYTF,TGTGCCAGCAGTTTCGCCTGGGGGGGGAATCCGTATGGCTACACCTTC,-,TRBJ1-2,TRBV12-3/TRBV12-4,few
CASSIGGSGRTDTQYF,TGTGCCAGTAGTATAGGGGGAAGCGGGCGCACAGATACGCAGTATTTT,-,TRBJ2-3,TRBV19,-
CASSHSPGGTDTQYF,TGTGCCAGCAGCCATTCCCCGGGAGGGACAGATACGCAGTATTTT,TRBD2,TRBJ2-3,TRBV7-9,-
CSAADRPHSGNTIYF,TGCAGTGCGGCCGACAGGCCCCACTCTGGAAACACCATATATTTT,-,TRBJ1-3,TRBV20-1,-
CSARTGAGYGYTF,TGCAGTGCCAGGACAGGGGCGGGGTATGGCTACACCTTC,TRBD1,TRBJ1-2,TRBV20-1,few
CSAKGFAPAPDTQYF,TGCAGTGCTAAGGGATTCGCTCCAGCGCCAGATACGCAGTATTTT,-,TRBJ2-3,TRBV20-1,-
CSADPQGATDTQYF,TGCAGCGCTGATCCACAGGGAGCTACAGATACGCAGTATTTT,-,TRBJ2-3,TRBV29-1,-
CASSRSGYNEQFF,TGTGCCAGCAGCCGTAGCGGATACAATGAGCAGTTCTTC,-,TRBJ2-1,TRBV14,many
CASSFQGYGTEAFF,TGTGCCAGCAGCTTTCAGGGATACGGCACTGAAGCTTTCTTT,-,TRBJ1-1,TRBV5-4,-
CSASHYFFGETQYF,TGCAGTGCTAGTCATTATTTTTTCGGAGAGACCCAGTACTTC,-,TRBJ2-5,TRBV20-1,-
CASSQAIWRGPYNEQYF,TGTGCCAGCAGCCAAGCGATTTGGCGGGGGCCCTACAATGAGCAGTACTTC,-,TRBJ2-7,TRBV3-1,-
CASSKRGGYNEQYF,TGTGCCAGCAGCAAGCGGGGGGGCTACAATGAGCAGTACTTC,-,TRBJ2-5,TRBV21-1,-
CSAGLWLAGTSIHIQYF,TGCAGTGCTGGGCTCTGGCTAGCGGGGACCTCCATCCACATTCAGTACTTC,TRBD2,TRBJ2-4,TRBV20-1,-
CASSLAKSDRETQYF,TGCGCCAGCAGCTTGGCCAAGTCAGACAGGGAGACCCAGTACTTC,-,TRBJ2-5,TRBV5-1,-
CSVVSGASYEQYF,TGCAGCGTTGTATCGGGGGCCTCCTACGAGCAGTACTTC,-,TRBJ2-7,TRBV29-1,many
CSASSGLLGEKLFF,TGCAGTGCTAGCTCGGGCCTCCTGGGGGAAAAACTGTTTTTT,-,TRBJ1-4,TRBV20-1,few
CSARRASGGDEQYF,TGCAGTGCCCGGAGGGCTAGCGGGGGTGACGAGCAGTACTTC,TRBD2,TRBJ2-7,TRBV20-1,once
CASSRGLAVSTDTQYF,TGTGCCAGCAGCCGGGGACTAGCGGTTAGCACAGATACGCAGTATTTT,TRBD2,TRBJ2-3,TRBV7-6,-
CASQLAGATDTQYF,TGTGCCAGCCAACTAGCGGGGGCGACAGATACGCAGTATTTT,TRBD2,TRBJ2-3,TRBV12-3/TRBV12-4,-
CASRHRPGELFF,TGTGCCAGCAGGCACAGGCCCGGGGAGCTGTTTTTT,-,TRBJ2-2,TRBV7-8,-
CASSPSGPQYF,TGTGCCAGCTCACCAAGTGGCCCTCAGTACTTC,-,TRBJ2-4,TRBV18,few
CASRAGKNSYEQYF,TGTGCCAGCAGAGCGGGAAAGAACTCCTACGAGCAGTACTTC,TRBD2,TRBJ2-7,TRBV6-6,-
CSARRTRTTQSRAFF,TGCAGTGCTAGGAGGACGCGGACCACCCAATCTCGGGCTTTCTTT,-,TRBJ1-1,TRBV20-1,-
CASSPRLIAGGLQFF,TGTGCCAGCAGCCCTAGGTTGATAGCGGGGGGGTTACAGTTCTTC,TRBD2,TRBJ2-1,TRBV7-6,few
CASTNGVLLAKNIQYF,TGTGCCAGCACAAACGGGGTCCTTCTAGCCAAAAACATTCAGTACTTC,-,TRBJ2-4,TRBV6-5,many
CASSRRQGADYGYTF,TGTGCCAGCAGTCGACGACAGGGGGCGGACTATGGCTACACCTTC,TRBD1,TRBJ1-2,TRBV28,-
CASSPLGAGLEDTQYF,TGTGCCAGCAGTCCCCTCGGGGCGGGCCTAGAAGATACGCAGTATTTT,-,TRBJ2-3,TRBV12-3/TRBV12-4,few
CASSYTGQGSGNQPQHF,TGTGCCAGCAGTTACACCGGACAGGGGTCCGGCAATCAGCCCCAGCATTTT,TRBD1,TRBJ1-5,TRBV6-5,few
CASRQGGLPEYF,TGTGCCAGCAGGCAAGGAGGATTGCCCGAGTACTTC,-,TRBJ2-4,TRBV12-3/TRBV12-4,-
CASSPDRTTQGGQPQHF,TGCGCCAGCAGCCCCGATAGGACAACCCAAGGGGGTCAGCCCCAGCATTTT,-,TRBJ1-5,TRBV5-1,once
CASDAGILDEKLFF,TGTGCCTCCGATGCGGGAATCCTAGATGAAAAACTGTTTTTT,-,TRBJ1-4,TRBV30,-